These 5 T cell receptor beta chains were all obtained from the same sample, sequenced in a study of Ad26.COV2.S vaccination and SARS-CoV-2 variants. TCRdb's table, derived via immunoSEQ multiplex PCR, lists solely in-frame clones and lacks some. The data show approximately 340,000 clones, roughly nine tenths seen once. This material consisted of peripheral blood, taken after recovery from COVID-19. Receptors originate from a human donor who had recovered from COVID-19.

This chain links TRBV16 with TRBJ1-1; D not certain. The CDR3 length is 15 residues. The V gene lost 2 bases and the J gene lost 1 base, with 11 bases spanning the gap. Germline CDR1 and CDR2: KGHSY and FQNENV. The CDR3 DNA follows: TGTGCCAGCAGCCAAGTCGTCTCTAAGAACACTGAAGCTTTCTTT. Protein sequence: CASSQVVSKNTEAFF.

This chain connects TRBV10-1 to TRBJ1-2; 7 positions match TRBD1. J was trimmed by 0 bases and V by 8 bases; bases with no gene match: 6. The length of the CDR3 is 14 residues. Per the germline V gene, CDR1 is WNHNN and CDR2 is SYGVQD (reference sequence). The CDR3 DNA reads TGCGCCAGCTATAACAGGGGTGCTAACTATGGCTACACCTTC. Amino acid sequence: CASYNRGANYGYTF.

This clone was recorded once. This chain connects TRBV7-9 to TRBJ2-1; D is unresolved. Germline V gene sequence: CDR1 SEHNR, CDR2 FQNEAQ (reference sequence). The CDR3 contains 11 residues. V dropped 5 bases and J dropped 9 bases, with 8 bases sitting between them. The CDR3 bases are TGTGCCAGCAGCGAAGGACCTGAGCAGTTCTTC. Amino acids: CASSEGPEQFF.

The chain employs TRBV27 and TRBJ2-3; D is possibly TRBD2 (5 bases). Germline CDR1 and CDR2: MNHEY and SMNVEV (reference sequence). This CDR3 is 15 amino acids long. With 2 bases removed from V and 2 bases from J, the gap between germline ends came to 11 bases. CDR3: CASSLLSTNTDTQYF. CDR3 DNA sequence: TGTGCCAGCAGTTTACTCTCGACTAACACAGATACGCAGTATTTT.

Note on this clone: The sample contains more than one DNA sequence encoding this CDR3. The V call is TRBV5-1, the J call TRBJ2-2; D might be TRBD1 (6 bases). Germline values: CDR1 SGHRS, CDR2 YFSETQ. V lost 1 base and J lost 1, with 8 bases in between. The CDR3 extends over 15 amino acids. CDR3: CASSLTGKNTGELFF. The CDR3 nucleotides are TGCGCCAGCAGCTTGACAGGGAAGAACACCGGGGAGCTGTTTTTT.